The 5 T cell receptor beta chains below were found in one sample sequenced in a study of a mutant IDH1 vaccine in newly diagnosed glioma. Clones were read by immunoSEQ multiplex PCR, and TCRdb kept only the in-frame ones, dropping some. The table shows around 42,000 clones, with 75% to 90% occurring only once. The time point denotes: week 5, during vaccination. What each vaccine dose contained was 300 ug of mutant IDH1 20-mer peptide, accompanied by topical imiquimod. These receptors' antigens are unknown. Sequencing was performed on PBMCs, taken from a glioma patient whose treatment included an IDH1 peptide vaccine. The source is a man in his forties or fifties with glioma.

The chain carries TRBV9 and TRBJ2-7; TRBD2 matches at 9 bases. Per germline, CDR1 SGDLS and CDR2 YYNGEE. This CDR3 spans 13 amino acids. V was pared by 4 bases and J by 6 bases, with 5 bases of the junction left unmatched. CDR3 sequence reads: CASSPSGTFEQYF. In DNA form, the CDR3 reads TGTGCCAGCAGCCCTAGCGGGACTTTCGAGCAGTACTTC.

The chain couples TRBV19 to TRBJ1-2, with D possibly being TRBD1 (5 bases). Looked up from germline, CDR1 is LNHDA and CDR2 is SQIVND (reference sequence). V shed 3 bases and J shed 0 bases, with 5 bases lying between them. CDR3 length equals 13 residues. The CDR3 coding sequence is TGTGCCAGTAGTATGGACACTAACTATGGCTACACCTTC. Translated, it gives CASSMDTNYGYTF.

This clone occurred once. The chain links TRBV27 to TRBJ2-7, with D unclear. The germline V and J ends were trimmed by 1 base and 1 base, with 8 bases remaining between them. This CDR3 is built from 14 residues. Germline CDR1 MNHEY, CDR2 SMNVEV (reference sequence). The CDR3: CASSLFGPSYEQYF. The CDR3 region has the DNA TGTGCCAGCAGTTTATTTGGCCCTTCCTACGAGCAGTACTTC.

The V gene is TRBV5-1, the J gene TRBJ2-1; perhaps TRBD1 as D (5 bases). Looked up from germline, CDR1 is SGHRS and CDR2 is YFSETQ. CDR3 length: 15 residues. Trimming pared 4 bases from V and 10 bases from J, leaving 21 bases between. The CDR3: CASSPGHAGSREQFF. In DNA, the CDR3 is TGCGCCAGCAGCCCAGGACATGCAGGTTCGCGGGAGCAGTTCTTC.

CDR3 residues: CASTLGRGGTDTQYF. The CDR3 region has the DNA TGCGCCAGCACCCTAGGCAGGGGAGGCACAGATACGCAGTATTTT. The V gene is TRBV4-3, the J gene TRBJ2-3, with D perhaps TRBD1 (6 bases). The germline gives CDR1 LGHNA, CDR2 YSLEER. V lost 7 bases and J lost 1, with 15 bases in between. This CDR3 is 15 amino acids long.